This TCR beta chain is drawn from a study of blood T cell repertoires in COVID-19. About the research overall: Sample material is recorded as cDNA or gDNA derived from T cells, B-cell-depleted T cells, or PBMCs.

Profiled with immunoSEQ multiplex PCR; TCRdb holds only in-frame clones, not every one. Among 150,000 to 200,000 clones, approximately 88% were seen once, and the ten largest hold around 5.1%. Each participant's cohort was designated according to participant-reported clinical history. Within 2 weeks before study entry, exposed participants met a COVID-19 case. This CDR3 is 15 amino acids long. The V end lost 5 bases, the J end lost 9 bases, and 17 bases lay between the germline ends. Germline lookup yields CDR1 SGHTA and CDR2 FQGNSA. This chain connects TRBV7-2 to TRBJ1-6; possibly TRBD1 for D (6 bases). The source is a man between 70 and 80 years old who had been exposed to COVID-19. The sequenced material came from PBMCs or T cells enriched from blood (not recorded which). CDR3 residues: CASSPVGAWGSPLHF. DNA for the CDR3: TGTGCCAGCAGCCCAGTGGGGGCCTGGGGTTCACCCCTCCACTTT.